This T cell receptor beta chain derives from a study of T cell changes during pregnancy in multiple sclerosis. CDR1 and CDR2 (germline): SGHAT, FQNNGV. The V end was cut by 5 bases, the J end by 5 bases, with 16 bases between. The CDR3 sequence is 14 residues long. TCRdb's table, derived via immunoSEQ multiplex PCR, lists solely in-frame clones and lacks some. Here the sample spans about 59,000 clones, over 90% being singletons. This clonotype was obtained from a female donor with multiple sclerosis, enrolled in a pregnancy study. The chain is built from TRBV11-2 and TRBJ2-7; perhaps TRBD2 as D (5 bases). The sequencing here drew on CD8+ T cells from peripheral blood mononuclear cells, taken in the third trimester of pregnancy. The chain's CDR3 is CASSQLLGPHEQYF. The CDR3 coding sequence is TGTGCCAGCAGCCAATTACTAGGGCCCCACGAGCAGTACTTC. Full variable domain (missing parts from reference TRBV11-2 and TRBJ2-7): EAGVAQSPRYKIIEKRQSVAFWCNPISGHATLYWYQQILGQGPKLLIQFQNNGVVDDSQLPKDRFSAERLKGVDSTLKIQPAKLEDSAVYLCASSQLLGPHEQYFGPGTRLTVT.